The clone carrying this T cell receptor beta chain was seen repeatedly, ten times or more. In germline, CDR1 is DFQATT, CDR2 SNEGSKA (reference sequence). Trimming removed 0 bases from V and 2 bases from J, with 7 bases in between. The length of the CDR3 is 14 residues. Preparing the TCRbeta library involved the use of unique molecular identifiers. TCRdb independently ran MiXCR on the PCR reads; one entry per CDR3 protein. The data contain a few hundred thousand distinct CDR3 sequences, 10% of them singletons. The data were taken from a study of T-cell reconstitution after alpha-beta-depleted transplantation in children.

This material consisted of PBMCs from the stem cell graft donor, taken from the stem cell graft. V and J are TRBV20-1 and TRBJ1-4, with D uncertain. The source is a human donor who donated a stem cell graft to a child with acute lymphoblastic leukemia. The CDR3 spells CSAREGGTNEKLFF. Written as DNA, the CDR3 is TGCAGTGCTAGAGAGGGAGGTACTAATGAAAAACTGTTTTTT.